Presented here are 31 T cell receptor beta chains from one specimen sequenced in a study of shared clonotypes between healthy human individuals. Using immunoSEQ multiplex PCR, the repertoire was profiled, and TCRdb retains in-frame clones only, with some absent. The sample includes millions of clones, approximately 95% of them seen just once. Only CD45RO-negative cells positively selected for CCR7 counted as naive CD8 cells, so terminally differentiated effector memory CD45RA+ cells were excluded. The sequencing input was naive CD8+ T cells sorted from blood. All receptors come from a man aged 18 to 29 in good health.

This chain joins TRBV27 and TRBJ2-1; TRBD1 agrees at 8 bases. There are 12 residues in the CDR3. The germline gives CDR1 MNHEY, CDR2 SMNVEV (reference sequence). Trimming removed 5 bases from V and 8 bases from J; junction bases left unmatched: 2. DNA of the CDR3: TGTGCCAGCAGTGCACAGGGGGATGAGCAGTTCTTC. Translating gives CASSAQGDEQFF.

The gene calls are TRBV11-2 and TRBJ2-3; D is perhaps TRBD2 (6 bases). Trimming removed 1 base from V and 2 bases from J, with 10 bases in between. Germline values: CDR1 SGHAT, CDR2 FQNNGV. The CDR3 sequence is 15 residues long. The CDR3 sequence is CASSLGAGTTDTQYF. CDR3 in DNA: TGTGCCAGCAGCTTAGGGGCGGGAACCACAGATACGCAGTATTTT.

The rearrangement joins TRBV10-3 to TRBJ2-3, with D possibly matching TRBD1 (6 bases). Trimming took 0 bases from V and 3 from J, leaving 22 bases between them. Germline V gene sequence: CDR1 ENHRY, CDR2 SYGVKD. The CDR3 extends over 19 amino acids. CDR3 DNA sequence: TGTGCCATCAGTGAGTCGAACGTTCTCTTAGGACAGCTTACAGATACGCAGTATTTT. Translation: CAISESNVLLGQLTDTQYF.

In nucleotides, the CDR3 is TGTGCTAGTGGTTTTAACACTGAAGCTTTCTTT. Its protein is CASGFNTEAFF. This chain joins TRBV12-5 and TRBJ1-1; D ambiguous. Trimming took off 3 bases at V and 2 bases at J, with 1 base between the two ends. CDR1 and CDR2 from the germline V gene are LGHNT and FRNRAP. This CDR3 has 11 amino acids. The variable domain in full, with the rest retrieved from reference TRBV12-5 and TRBJ1-1, is DARVTQTPRHKVTEMGQEVTMRCQPILGHNTVFWYRQTMMQGLELLAYFRNRAPLDDSGMPKDRFSAEMPDATLATLKIQPSEPRDSAVYFCASGFNTEAFFGQGTRLTVV.

The chain combines TRBV5-1 with TRBJ2-7; possible D gene TRBD1, 6 bases. Per the germline V gene, CDR1 is SGHRS and CDR2 is YFSETQ. The CDR3 extends over 14 amino acids. The V and J ends lost 0 bases and 6 bases respectively, with 13 bases between them. CDR3 DNA sequence: TGCGCCAGCAGCTTGGACAGGGAAGCGGTCGAGCAGTACTTC. Residues: CASSLDREAVEQYF.

V usage is TRBV6-5 and J usage is TRBJ1-2; D may be TRBD1 (5 bases). The CDR3 sequence is 14 residues long. In germline, CDR1 is MNHEY, CDR2 SVGAGI. The V end was cut by 4 bases, the J end by 0 bases, with 9 bases between. Here the CDR3 reads CASSFRATNYGYTF. As DNA, the CDR3 is TGTGCCAGCAGTTTCAGGGCGACTAACTATGGCTACACCTTC.

The gene calls are TRBV27 and TRBJ1-5; D is uncertain. Deletions cut 3 bases from V and 2 bases from J, with 8 bases between. Germline loops: CDR1 MNHEY, CDR2 SMNVEV (reference sequence). CDR3 length equals 14 residues. As DNA, the CDR3 is TGTGCCAGCAGTTTTGGGGTTGGCAATCAGCCCCAGCATTTT. This codes for CASSFGVGNQPQHF.

This clone has more than one count but fewer than ten. This chain uses TRBV7-9 with TRBJ2-7; either TRBD1 or TRBD2 may fit D (6 bases each). Trimming took off 8 bases at V and 2 bases at J, with 13 bases between the two ends. Germline CDR1 and CDR2: SEHNR and FQNEAQ (reference sequence). This CDR3 contains 13 residues. CDR3 nucleotides: TGTGCCAGCGGGAGGACAGCCGCCTACGAGCAGTACTTC. This translates into CASGRTAAYEQYF.

The rearrangement joins TRBV19 to TRBJ2-6; D perhaps matches TRBD2 (5 bases). Looked up from germline, CDR1 is LNHDA and CDR2 is SQIVND (reference sequence). This CDR3 comprises 17 residues. Between the trimmed V and J ends, which lost 1 base and 0 bases, there was a span of 10 bases. Here the CDR3 DNA reads TGTGCCAGTAGTATAGGGACTCTCCCCTCTGGGGCCAACGTCCTGACTTTC. Its protein product is CASSIGTLPSGANVLTF.

The chain carries TRBV29-1 and TRBJ1-4; 7 bases align to TRBD1. V trimming: 4 bases; J trimming: 4 bases; junction bases outside the gene matches: 3. The CDR3 consists of 13 residues. The germline V gene encodes CDR1 SQVTM and CDR2 ANQGSEA. CDR3 DNA: TGCAGCGTTGCGGGACAGAGTAATGAAAAACTGTTTTTT. It specifies CSVAGQSNEKLFF.

This clone was found once. The V and J genes are TRBV27 and TRBJ1-5, with a tentative D call TRBD1 (5 bases). This CDR3 spans 14 amino acids. CDR1 MNHEY and CDR2 SMNVEV come from the germline V gene (reference sequence). V gave up 8 bases and J gave up 6 bases, with 17 bases separating them. CDR3 in DNA: TGTGCCAGCTGGCGGAGCGGGAGGGGTCAGCCCCAGCATTTT. Residues: CASWRSGRGQPQHF.

This rearrangement joins TRBV6-1 to TRBJ2-5; D is undetermined. This CDR3 is 15 amino acids long. V lost 0 bases and J 7 bases, leaving 15 bases between the germline ends. CDR1 and CDR2 from the germline V gene are MNHNS and SASEGT. The CDR3 DNA reads as TGTGCCAGCAGTGAAGCAAAAGGGTTTATTCGGACCCAGTACTTC. It translates to CASSEAKGFIRTQYF.

The chain couples TRBV5-1 to TRBJ2-7; D is uncertain. The V gene's germline CDR1 is SGHRS and CDR2 YFSETQ. The CDR3 length is 13 residues. V lost 4 bases and J 3 bases, leaving 11 bases between the germline ends. The chain's CDR3 is CASSRFWGYEQYF. CDR3 bases: TGCGCCAGCAGCCGCTTTTGGGGCTACGAGCAGTACTTC.

In regard to this clone: Relative to the germline gene, one junction end is altered; a read error may explain this. The CDR3 region has the DNA TGTGCCCTCAGGGATATAGGAGGAAACACCATATATTTT. It translates to CALRDIGGNTIYF. The J gene is TRBJ1-3, the V gene TRBV10-3; possibly TRBD1 for D (5 bases). This CDR3 contains 13 residues. In germline, CDR1 is ENHRY, CDR2 SYGVKD.

Remarks on this clone: Other DNA sequences in this specimen translate into the identical CDR3. This rearrangement joins TRBV19 to TRBJ2-7, with D perhaps TRBD1 (6 bases). CDR3 size: 13 residues. Germline CDR1 is LNHDA and CDR2 is SQIVND (reference sequence). V lost 3 bases, J lost 3 bases, and 9 bases lay in between. CDR3 nucleotide sequence: TGTGCCAGTAGTATTGTGGACAGCTACGAGCAGTACTTC. It yields the protein CASSIVDSYEQYF.

This chain uses TRBV25-1 with TRBJ2-2; unclear D gene. Germline lookup yields CDR1 MGHDK and CDR2 SYGVNS. This CDR3 contains 14 residues. V was clipped by 0 bases and J by 5 bases, with 7 bases between them. The CDR3 is CASSEYPETGELFF. CDR3 coding DNA: TGTGCCAGCAGTGAATATCCAGAGACCGGGGAGCTGTTTTTT.

V usage is TRBV5-1 and J usage is TRBJ1-2; D unclear. Trimming removed 2 bases from V and 3 bases from J, with 11 bases in between. This CDR3 has 14 residues. Per germline, CDR1 SGHRS and CDR2 YFSETQ. The CDR3 loop reads CASSLDLTHYGYTF. CDR3 sequence (DNA): TGCGCCAGCAGCTTAGATCTAACCCACTATGGCTACACCTTC.

This chain links TRBV5-1 with TRBJ1-4; D perhaps matches TRBD1 (6 bases). CDR1 and CDR2 from the germline V gene are SGHRS and YFSETQ. V was clipped by 0 bases and J by 10 bases, with 16 bases between them. CDR3 length: 15 amino acids. The CDR3 protein is CASSLEGGLSGKLFF. The CDR3 DNA reads as TGCGCCAGCAGCTTGGAAGGGGGTCTCAGCGGAAAACTGTTTTTT.

V and J are TRBV6-1 and TRBJ2-7; 10 bases match TRBD2. CDR1 is MNHNS, CDR2 SASEGT, per germline. The V and J ends lost 4 bases and 8 bases, in that order; junction bases with no gene match: 14. The CDR3 covers 16 residues. The CDR3 DNA is TGTGCCAGCAGTGTCATTCCTAGCGGGGGCCCCTCGCAGCAGTACTTC. Translation: CASSVIPSGGPSQQYF.

The CDR3 DNA reads as TGTGCCAGCAGTCCAAGGGATGGACCCCACAGGGAGACCCAGTACTTC. This codes for CASSPRDGPHRETQYF. The V call is TRBV28, the J call TRBJ2-5, with D possibly TRBD1 on 5 matching bases. V was shortened by 5 bases and J by 5 bases, with 21 bases between the two germline ends. This CDR3 has 16 amino acids. CDR1 MDHEN and CDR2 SYDVKM come from the germline V gene.

V and J are TRBV7-9 and TRBJ2-7; maybe TRBD1 (5 bases). The V end lost 5 bases, the J end lost 0 bases, and 17 bases lay between the germline ends. Germline CDR1 SEHNR, CDR2 FQNEAQ (reference sequence). CDR3 length: 16 amino acids. In DNA, the CDR3 is TGTGCCAGCAGCCCCCAGGGTGCCCAATTCTCCTACGAGCAGTACTTC. Translation: CASSPQGAQFSYEQYF.

The chain has TRBV5-8 and TRBJ2-1; maybe TRBD2 (5 bases). V was clipped by 0 bases and J by 4 bases, with 14 bases between them. Looked up from germline, CDR1 is SGHTS and CDR2 is YDEGEE. The CDR3 covers 16 residues. The CDR3 DNA follows: TGTGCCAGCAGCTTGGATCTAATCGGACTTTACAATGAGCAGTTCTTC. It specifies CASSLDLIGLYNEQFF.

The chain employs TRBV6-1 and TRBJ2-2; 7 bases align to TRBD1. Germline V gene sequence: CDR1 MNHNS, CDR2 SASEGT. The junction had 11 bases not matched to a gene; V was cut back by 4 bases and J by 3 bases. The CDR3 totals 17 residues. The CDR3 DNA sequence: TGTGCCAGCAGTGGAGGAATAAAGGGACAGCACACCGGGGAGCTGTTTTTT. Translation: CASSGGIKGQHTGELFF.

This chain links TRBV6-6 with TRBJ2-7; D is undetermined. V was trimmed by 3 bases and J by 5 bases, leaving 11 bases between them. Germline loops: CDR1 MNHNY, CDR2 SVGAGI (reference sequence). The CDR3 runs to 13 residues. For the CDR3, the DNA is TGTGCCAGCAGTTATTCCTTCAGCCACGAGCAGTACTTC. Amino acid sequence: CASSYSFSHEQYF.

The rearrangement joins TRBV7-9 to TRBJ1-1; TRBD1 matches at 12 bases. The J segment lost 10 bases and the V segment lost 5 bases, leaving 8 bases of the junction unmatched. This CDR3 is 14 amino acids long. Looked up from germline, CDR1 is SEHNR and CDR2 is FQNEAQ (reference sequence). CDR3 protein: CASSPGTGGNLAFF. The DNA of the CDR3 is TGTGCCAGCAGCCCTGGGACAGGGGGCAATCTAGCTTTCTTT.

This clone was seen a single time. The chain recombines TRBV5-8 with TRBJ1-5, with 8 bases fitting TRBD1. CDR1 and CDR2 from the germline V gene are SGHTS and YDEGEE. The CDR3 loop spans 18 amino acids. Trimming took 4 bases from V and 0 from J; bases not matched to a gene: 12. The CDR3 sequence is CASSPGTGDIYSNQPQHF. The CDR3 DNA sequence: TGTGCCAGCAGCCCAGGGACAGGTGACATTTATAGCAATCAGCCCCAGCATTTT.

V and J are TRBV2 and TRBJ1-2, with 7 positions matching TRBD1. The germline CDR1 and CDR2 sequences are SNHLY and FYNNEI. The CDR3 is 15 amino acids. J was trimmed by 1 base and V by 1 base; bases with no gene match: 3. Here the CDR3 DNA reads TGTGCCAGCAGTGAAGATAGGGGGCGTAACTATGGCTACACCTTC. Its protein product is CASSEDRGRNYGYTF.

The chain combines TRBV11-2 with TRBJ1-2; D unresolved. Between the trimmed V and J ends, which lost 3 bases and 6 bases, there was a span of 17 bases. Germline V lookup: CDR1 SGHAT, CDR2 FQNNGV. The CDR3 has 15 amino acids. The CDR3 sequence is CASSFGARNQDGYTF. In DNA form, the CDR3 reads TGTGCCAGCAGCTTTGGCGCCCGGAATCAGGATGGCTACACCTTC. Variable domain in full (rest from reference TRBV11-2 and TRBJ1-2): EAGVAQSPRYKIIEKRQSVAFWCNPISGHATLYWYQQILGQGPKLLIQFQNNGVVDDSQLPKDRFSAERLKGVDSTLKIQPAKLEDSAVYLCASSFGARNQDGYTFGSGTRLTVV.

This sequence joins TRBV13 and TRBJ2-7; 10 bases line up with TRBD1. The CDR3 runs to 16 residues. Per the germline V gene, CDR1 is PRHDT and CDR2 is FYEKMQ (reference sequence). V shed 5 bases and J 2 bases; nucleotides not matched to a gene: 9. Written as DNA, the CDR3 is TGTGCCAGCAGCCCCCGACAGGGGGCGTTAACCTACGAGCAGTACTTC. Protein sequence: CASSPRQGALTYEQYF.

J is TRBJ1-4 and V is TRBV30; 10 bases are shared with TRBD1. The CDR3 has 17 amino acids. Germline CDR1 GTSNPN, CDR2 SVGIG (reference sequence). V lost 3 bases and J lost 6; bases outside the gene matches: 13. DNA of the CDR3: TGTGCCTGGAGGGGGACAGGGGAAAATACCATAGATGAAAAACTGTTTTTT. It specifies CAWRGTGENTIDEKLFF.

The chain combines TRBV12-5 with TRBJ2-7, with D perhaps TRBD1 (5 bases). Germline CDR1 and CDR2: LGHNT and FRNRAP. The CDR3 totals 18 residues. Deletions cut 2 bases from V and 3 bases from J, with 23 bases between. The CDR3 loop is CASGLPTVDSLGVYEQYF. Written as DNA, the CDR3 is TGTGCTAGTGGTTTGCCGACGGTTGACTCCTTAGGGGTCTACGAGCAGTACTTC.